These 14 T cell receptor beta chains share one sample of origin, sequenced in a study of shared clonotypes between healthy human individuals (dated by TCRdb to the early 2020s). For the CD8 naive samples, CD45RO-negative cells were positively selected for CCR7, yielding a CD45RA+CCR7+ population from which TemRA cells were excluded. The library was obtained by the immunoSEQ multiplex PCR assay. TCRdb obtained this table from immuneACCESS and retained in-frame rearrangements with V and J assigned. These tables miss some clones; where compared with another copy, unresolved V genes account for less than half of the shortfall, and the remainder is unexplained. The sample data list some 600,000 clones, and 95% to 97% of these were observed just once. The leading ten clones occupy about 0.12% of the sample. Sequenced: naive CD8+ T cells sorted from blood. The cell subset or site label on this specimen signifies: CD45RA+CCR7+. These receptors all come from a woman aged 25 to 39 in good health.

This chain links TRBV23-1 with TRBJ2-1; 7 bases map to TRBD1. TRBV23-1 is designated an ORF whose function remains uncertain. The CDR3 is made up of 14 amino acids. J lost 8 bases, V lost 3 bases, and 7 bases had no gene match. Here the CDR3 reads CASSHPTGTHEQFF. In DNA, the CDR3 is TGCGCCAGCAGTCACCCGACAGGGACCCATGAGCAGTTCTTC.

V usage is TRBV27 and J usage is TRBJ2-1; D gene unclear. The ends were cut back, 3 bases at V and 0 bases at J, with 9 bases in the middle. The germline V gene has CDR1 MNHEY and CDR2 SMNVEV (reference sequence). The CDR3 extends over 15 amino acids. CDR3 region: CASSFVWSSYNEQFF. CDR3 bases: TGTGCCAGCAGTTTTGTATGGAGCTCCTACAATGAGCAGTTCTTC.

This rearrangement joins TRBV28 to TRBJ2-7, with D perhaps TRBD1 (5 bases). This CDR3 contains 12 residues. Germline CDR1 is MDHEN and CDR2 is SYDVKM. Trimming took off 8 bases at V and 6 bases at J, with 14 bases between the two ends. CDR3 in amino acids: CASRDSLAEQYF. CDR3 nucleotides: TGTGCCAGCCGAGACAGCTTGGCCGAGCAGTACTTC.

Only one count was recorded for this clone. The V and J genes are TRBV10-1 and TRBJ2-3; D assignment may be TRBD1 or TRBD2 (5 bases each). Germline V gives CDR1 WNHNN, CDR2 SYGVQD (reference sequence). Trimming left V 6 bases short and J 3 bases short, with 13 bases between. This CDR3 spans 14 amino acids. CDR3 residues: CASSPGTGTDTQYF. The DNA for the CDR3 is TGCGCCAGCAGCCCAGGGACGGGGACAGATACGCAGTATTTT.

The chain couples TRBV28 to TRBJ1-2, with D possibly being TRBD1 (6 bases). The germline CDR1 and CDR2 sequences are MDHEN and SYDVKM. The CDR3 is made up of 13 amino acids. V was trimmed by 2 bases and J by 6 bases, leaving 10 bases between them. CDR3 DNA: TGTGCCAGCAGTTTAATCAGGGGCCATGGCTACACCTTC. It specifies CASSLIRGHGYTF.

The genes are TRBV6-5 and TRBJ2-5, with a tentative D call TRBD2 (6 bases). CDR1 is MNHEY, CDR2 SVGAGI, per germline. The CDR3 has 15 residues. V gave up 2 bases and J gave up 2 bases, with 12 bases separating them. CDR3 DNA sequence: TGTGCCAGCAGTTACACGCTAGCGCCACAAGAGACCCAGTACTTC. This encodes CASSYTLAPQETQYF.

This clone occurred a few times. This CDR3 is also generated by other DNA sequences in the sample. The gene calls are TRBV19 and TRBJ1-1; maybe TRBD1 (5 bases). The germline gives CDR1 LNHDA, CDR2 SQIVND (reference sequence). The ends were cut back, 4 bases at V and 1 base at J, with 7 bases in the middle. The CDR3 sequence is 13 residues long. CDR3 coding DNA: TGTGCCAGTAGTACTACAGGGAACACTGAAGCTTTCTTT. Its translation is CASSTTGNTEAFF. Variable domain in full (rest from reference TRBV19 and TRBJ1-1): DGGITQSPKYLFRKEGQNVTLSCEQNLNHDAMYWYRQDPGQGLRLIYYSQIVNDFQKGDIAEGYSVSREKKESFPLTVTSAQKNPTAFYLCASSTTGNTEAFFGQGTRLTVV.

About this clone itself: A read error may account for a junction end that differs from germline. This chain links TRBV25-1 with TRBJ1-2, with unresolved D. CDR1 and CDR2 (germline): MGHDK, SYGVNS. This CDR3 comprises 12 residues. Here the CDR3 DNA reads TGTGCCAGCAGTGAATCGGGTGGAGGTACCCTCTTC. Its translation: CASSESGGGTLF.

This chain connects TRBV25-1 to TRBJ2-7; D not certain. The CDR3 contains 13 residues. CDR1 is MGHDK and CDR2 is SYGVNS in the germline V gene. V gave up 5 bases and J gave up 5 bases, with 13 bases separating them. CDR3 loop: CASSPGRGNEQYF. The CDR3 bases are TGTGCCAGCAGTCCCGGACGAGGAAACGAGCAGTACTTC.

The chain joins TRBV5-4 to TRBJ2-1, with D perhaps TRBD2 (6 bases). The CDR3 is made up of 15 amino acids. The germline CDR1 and CDR2 sequences are SGHNT and YYREEE (reference sequence). V was trimmed by 4 bases and J by 0 bases, leaving 11 bases between them. The CDR3 DNA follows: TGTGCCAGCAGCGCGGGACGCTACTCCTACAATGAGCAGTTCTTC. This encodes CASSAGRYSYNEQFF.

This clone was counted once. The chain joins TRBV7-9 to TRBJ1-5, with TRBD1 matching 8 bases. The V segment lost 4 bases and the J segment 7 bases; nucleotides outside the gene matches: 3. The germline V gene encodes CDR1 SEHNR and CDR2 FQNEAQ (reference sequence). The CDR3 sequence is 13 residues long. CDR3 protein: CASSYTGGQPQHF. The CDR3 DNA is TGTGCCAGCAGCTACACAGGGGGGCAGCCCCAGCATTTT.

This clone showed up just once. The sample carries other DNA sequences with the same CDR3. The chain employs TRBV27 and TRBJ1-1; no firm D call. Trimming pared 3 bases from V and 0 bases from J, leaving 5 bases between. The CDR3 runs 13 residues. The germline V gene has CDR1 MNHEY and CDR2 SMNVEV (reference sequence). The CDR3 sequence: CASSFLVNTEAFF. As DNA, the CDR3 is TGTGCCAGCAGTTTTCTGGTGAACACTGAAGCTTTCTTT.

The chain couples TRBV9 to TRBJ2-7, with a tentative D call TRBD2 (5 bases). Germline CDR1 and CDR2: SGDLS and YYNGEE. The CDR3 runs to 15 residues. The germline V and J ends were trimmed by 0 bases and 0 bases, with 10 bases remaining between them. The CDR3 DNA reads TGTGCCAGCAGCGTAGGGGTAGGGAGCTCCTACGAGCAGTACTTC. It is translated as CASSVGVGSSYEQYF.

This chain uses TRBV27 with TRBJ2-6, with D hard to call. V was trimmed by 3 bases and J by 0 bases, leaving 9 bases between them. CDR1 is MNHEY, CDR2 SMNVEV, per germline (reference sequence). The CDR3 covers 16 residues. The CDR3 spells CASSLILASGANVLTF. The CDR3 bases are TGTGCCAGCAGTTTGATTCTGGCCTCTGGGGCCAACGTCCTGACTTTC.